Listed below are T cell receptor beta chains from one sample, sequenced in a study of blood T cell repertoires in COVID-19. This table comes from immunoSEQ multiplex PCR, and its TCRdb copy is limited to in-frame clones, with some not included. Of approximately 250,000 clones listed, almost 85% are singletons. The sequenced sample was peripheral blood. The receptor source for this set is a man in his forties or fifties with COVID-19, enrolled during active disease. The CDR3 runs from the conserved cysteine through the conserved F or W. D genes are given only for firm matches. Clone size is stated in some rows and not others, as once, few, many or a class when expanded.

J gene	clone size	D gene	V gene	CDR3 protein	CDR3 DNA
TRBJ2-5	-	TRBD2	TRBV11-2	CASSRGLAGIQETQYF	TGTGCCAGCAGCCGCGGACTAGCGGGGATCCAAGAGACCCAGTACTTC
TRBJ2-3	few	-	TRBV6-6	CASTRGNTQYF	TGTGCCAGCACTAGGGGAAATACGCAGTATTTT
TRBJ2-5	-	-	TRBV15	CATSIRTWDQETQYF	TGTGCCACCAGCATACGGACATGGGACCAAGAGACCCAGTACTTC
TRBJ1-6	-	TRBD1	TRBV6-2/TRBV6-3	CASRPGQDNSPLHF	TGTGCCAGCAGACCTGGACAGGATAATTCACCCCTCCACTTT
TRBJ2-5	-	TRBD1	TRBV6-5	CASADRGRIQETQYF	TGTGCCAGCGCGGACAGGGGTCGGATCCAAGAGACCCAGTACTTC
TRBJ1-4	-	TRBD1	TRBV30	CAWSVLVGTGSEKLFF	TGTGCCTGGAGTGTACTAGTCGGGACAGGGTCCGAAAAACTGTTTTTT
TRBJ2-1	-	-	TRBV18	CASSPDLAGNEQFF	TGTGCCAGCTCACCCGACCTAGCCGGCAATGAGCAGTTCTTC
TRBJ1-2	-	TRBD1	TRBV6-5	CASRQGSFSYGYTF	TGTGCCAGCAGACAGGGGTCGTTTAGCTATGGCTACACCTTC
TRBJ2-5	-	-	TRBV5-6	CASSLAGWGEGAQYF	TGTGCCAGCAGCTTGGCCGGTTGGGGGGAAGGTGCCCAGTACTTC
TRBJ1-2	-	-	TRBV9	CASSASRGFYGYTF	TGTGCCAGCAGCGCGAGCCGGGGATTCTATGGCTACACCTTC
TRBJ2-1	-	TRBD1	TRBV4-1	CASSQSTGWTNNEQFF	TGCGCCAGCAGCCAATCGACAGGGTGGACGAACAATGAGCAGTTCTTC
TRBJ1-1	-	-	TRBV7-2	CASSSRGQNTEAFF	TGTGCCAGCAGCTCCAGAGGACAAAACACTGAAGCTTTCTTT
TRBJ2-2	few	-	TRBV3-1/TRBV3-2	CASSQGLAGELFF	TGTGCCAGCAGCCAAGGACTAGCCGGGGAGCTGTTTTTT
TRBJ2-5	-	TRBD2	TRBV5-4	CASSPGLAGSWGETQYF	TGTGCCAGCAGCCCGGGACTAGCGGGGTCCTGGGGAGAGACCCAGTACTTC
TRBJ1-2	-	-	TRBV2	CASREGAPGGYTF	TGTGCCAGCAGGGAGGGAGCTCCCGGAGGCTACACCTTC